This T cell receptor (beta chain) derives from a study of T cells expressing NK-cell markers. At the level of the study: The TCR beta repertoires were obtained from sorted CD3+CD56+NKG2C+, CD3+CD56+NKG2C- and CD3+CD56-NKG2C+ T cells. Overall study results and limits: Leadership of the CD3+CD56-NKG2C+ fraction also belonged to these clonotypes in four donors. Dominant NKG2C+ clonotypes in roughly 6 donors made up about 1.0-7.0% of CD8+ T cells.

To note about this clonotype: Antigen unknown.

Beta-chain TCR cDNA was generated via 5'RACE template switching with UMIs. TCRdb reprocessed the 5' RACE reads and reports one entry per CDR3 protein, with no DNA. The listing contains fewer than 550,000 distinct CDR3 sequences. Germline V gene data show CDR1 as WSHSY and CDR2 as SAAADI. The CDR3 has 14 amino acids. The chain couples TRBV10-2 to TRBJ1-1; checking the TCRdb D call of TRBD1 is not possible without DNA. Sequenced input: blood T cells: a sorted CD56 or NKG2C T cell subset, CD4+ or CD8+ T cells, or bulk PBMC T cells (not recorded which). This TCR was sampled from a woman in her forties or fifties in good health. CDR3 residues: CASSEYGAGTEAFF.